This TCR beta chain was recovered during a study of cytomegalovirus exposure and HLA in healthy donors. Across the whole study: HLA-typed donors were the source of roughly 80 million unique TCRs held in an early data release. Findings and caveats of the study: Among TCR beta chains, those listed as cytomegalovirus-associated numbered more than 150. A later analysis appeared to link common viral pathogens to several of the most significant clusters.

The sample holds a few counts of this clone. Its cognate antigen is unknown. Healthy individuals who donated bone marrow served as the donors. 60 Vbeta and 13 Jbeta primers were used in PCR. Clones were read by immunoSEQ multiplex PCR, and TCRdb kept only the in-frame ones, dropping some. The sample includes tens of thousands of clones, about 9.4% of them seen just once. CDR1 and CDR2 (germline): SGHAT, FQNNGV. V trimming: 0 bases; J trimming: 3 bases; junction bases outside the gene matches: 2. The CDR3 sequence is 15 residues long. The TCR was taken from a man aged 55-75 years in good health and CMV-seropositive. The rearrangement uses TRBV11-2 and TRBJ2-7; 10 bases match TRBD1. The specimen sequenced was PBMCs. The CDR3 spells CASSLDRDRGYEQYV. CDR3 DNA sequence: TGTGCCAGCAGCTTAGATCGGGACAGGGGCTACGAGCAGTACGTC.